A single sample is the source of the 10 T cell receptor beta chains below, sequenced in a study of OX40 agonist ivuxolimab in advanced cancers. Sequencing used immunoSEQ multiplex PCR; TCRdb keeps in-frame clones, though not all of them. In the table there are over 95,000 clones, about 91% of which are singletons. The source material was CD4+ or CD8+ T cells sorted from blood, sampled in a trial of the OX40 agonist ivuxolimab. The receptors originated from an adult with an advanced solid tumor such as melanoma, head and neck, liver or kidney cancer.

The CDR3 DNA reads TGTGCCAGCAGTTACTCGCGGACTAGCAACGAGCAGTACTTC. Translating gives CASSYSRTSNEQYF. This chain links TRBV6-5 with TRBJ2-7; 8 bases agree with TRBD2. This CDR3 is built from 14 residues. V was pared by 0 bases and J by 5 bases, with 3 bases of the junction left unmatched. Per the germline V gene, CDR1 is MNHEY and CDR2 is SVGAGI.

V and J are TRBV5-1 and TRBJ2-7, with 8 nucleotides matching TRBD1. Germline V lookup: CDR1 SGHRS, CDR2 YFSETQ. The V gene end was trimmed by 4 bases and the J gene end by 3 bases; junction bases not matched to a gene: 6. This CDR3 contains 14 residues. This chain's CDR3 is CASSLYTGGYEQYF. The CDR3 DNA reads TGCGCCAGCAGCCTATATACAGGGGGCTACGAGCAGTACTTC.

The rearrangement links TRBV10-2 to TRBJ2-2, with 12 bases aligning to TRBD2. Germline V gene sequence: CDR1 WSHSY, CDR2 SAAADI. V was clipped by 6 bases and J by 0 bases; unmatched bases: 14. The CDR3 sequence is 20 residues long. CDR3 nucleotides: TGCGCCAGCAGCCCCGGGCCGCTCACTAGCGGGAGGCCGAACACCGGGGAGCTGTTTTTT. Protein sequence: CASSPGPLTSGRPNTGELFF.

The chain couples TRBV18 to TRBJ2-5; TRBD2 aligns across 9 bases. Matching the DNA end better, TRBJ2-7 makes the J call doubtful. Germline CDR1 and CDR2: KGHSH and LQKENI. This CDR3 has 15 residues. CDR3 sequence reads: CASSDGTSYPYEQYF. As DNA, the CDR3 is TGTGCCAGCTCGGACGGGACTAGCTACCCCTACGAGCAGTACTTC.

This chain joins TRBV9 and TRBJ2-5; 12 nucleotides match TRBD1. J lost 6 bases, V lost 4 bases, and 7 bases had no gene match. The CDR3 contains 15 residues. Germline-derived CDR1 and CDR2 are SGDLS and YYNGEE. The CDR3 here is CASSLGTGGMKTQYF. CDR3 sequence (DNA): TGTGCCAGCAGCCTCGGGACAGGGGGCATGAAGACCCAGTACTTC.

The rearrangement links TRBV4-1 to TRBJ2-7; 7 nucleotides match TRBD1. Germline V lookup: CDR1 MGHRA, CDR2 YSYEKL. The CDR3 is 14 residues long. V gave up 0 bases and J gave up 7 bases; unmatched junction bases: 6. The CDR3 DNA sequence: TGCGCCAGCAGCCAAGATAGACAGGGCAGGGAGCAGTACTTC. This encodes CASSQDRQGREQYF.

The V gene is TRBV27, the J gene TRBJ1-4, with 8 bases aligning to TRBD1. Germline lookup yields CDR1 MNHEY and CDR2 SMNVEV (reference sequence). The CDR3 sequence is 14 residues long. V lost 3 bases and J lost 7; bases outside the gene matches: 4. The CDR3 reads CASSFQGASEKLFF. The CDR3 nucleotides read TGTGCCAGCAGTTTCCAGGGGGCGTCTGAAAAACTGTTTTTT.

This clone showed up just once. V is TRBV18 and J is TRBJ2-2; 8 nucleotides line up with TRBD1. The length of the CDR3 is 14 residues. With 3 bases clipped from V and 7 bases from J, the junction kept 4 bases outside the gene matches. Germline-derived CDR1 and CDR2 are KGHSH and LQKENI. The CDR3 region is CASSPTGDSGELFF. CDR3 DNA sequence: TGTGCCAGCTCACCGACAGGGGATAGCGGGGAGCTGTTTTTT. Using reference TRBV18 and TRBJ2-2 for the parts outside the CDR3, the full variable domain is NAGVMQNPRHLVRRRGQEARLRCSPMKGHSHVYWYRQLPEEGLKFMVYLQKENIIDESGMPKERFSAEFPKEGPSILRIQQVVRGDSAAYFCASSPTGDSGELFFGEGSRLTVL.

V gene TRBV18 combines with J gene TRBJ1-2; D call uncertain. The V gene's germline CDR1 is KGHSH and CDR2 LQKENI. This CDR3 has 15 residues. Trimming removed 3 bases at V and 3 bases at J, with 14 bases between. The CDR3, as DNA: TGTGCCAGCTCACCCGCGGGTGAGGTGGACTATGGCTACACCTTC. Translation gives CASSPAGEVDYGYTF.

V is TRBV29-1 and J is TRBJ1-2; the D is unclear. CDR1 SQVTM and CDR2 ANQGSEA come from the germline V gene. The CDR3 consists of 12 residues. Trimming left V 4 bases short and J 7 bases short, with 13 bases between. The CDR3 DNA reads as TGCAGCGTTGTGCCGAGAGGGAGTGGCTACACCTTC. It encodes CSVVPRGSGYTF.